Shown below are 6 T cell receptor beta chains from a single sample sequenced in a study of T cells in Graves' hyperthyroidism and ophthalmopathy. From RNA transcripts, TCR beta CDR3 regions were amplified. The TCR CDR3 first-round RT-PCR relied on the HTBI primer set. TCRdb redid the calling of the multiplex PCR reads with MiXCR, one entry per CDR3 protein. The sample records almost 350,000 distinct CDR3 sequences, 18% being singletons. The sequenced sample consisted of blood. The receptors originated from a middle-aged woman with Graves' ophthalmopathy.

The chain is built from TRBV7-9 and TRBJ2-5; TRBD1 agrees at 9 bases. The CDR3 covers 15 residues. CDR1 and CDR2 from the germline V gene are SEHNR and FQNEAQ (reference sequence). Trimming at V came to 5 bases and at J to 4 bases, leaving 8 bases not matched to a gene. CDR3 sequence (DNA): TGTGCCAGCAGCCTGGGACAGGGATATAGAGAGACCCAGTACTTC. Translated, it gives CASSLGQGYRETQYF. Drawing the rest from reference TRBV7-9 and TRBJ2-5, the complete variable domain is DTGVSQNPRHKITKRGQNVTFRCDPISEHNRLYWYRQTLGQGPEFLTYFQNEAQLEKSRLLSDRFSAERPKGSFSTLEIQRTEQGDSAMYLCASSLGQGYRETQYFGPGTRLLVL.

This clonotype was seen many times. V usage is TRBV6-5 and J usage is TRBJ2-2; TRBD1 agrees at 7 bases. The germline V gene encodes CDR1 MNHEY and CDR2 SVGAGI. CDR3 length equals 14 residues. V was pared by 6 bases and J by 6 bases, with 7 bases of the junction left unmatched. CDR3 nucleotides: TGTGCCAGCAGACAGGACAGGACGGCCGGGGAGCTGTTTTTT. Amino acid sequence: CASRQDRTAGELFF.

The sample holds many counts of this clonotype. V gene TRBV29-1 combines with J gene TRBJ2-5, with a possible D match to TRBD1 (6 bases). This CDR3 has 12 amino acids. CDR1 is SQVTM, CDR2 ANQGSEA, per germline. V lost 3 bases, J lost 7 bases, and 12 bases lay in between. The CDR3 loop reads CSVEGAFGTQYF. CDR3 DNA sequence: TGCAGCGTTGAGGGGGCGTTTGGGACCCAGTACTTC.

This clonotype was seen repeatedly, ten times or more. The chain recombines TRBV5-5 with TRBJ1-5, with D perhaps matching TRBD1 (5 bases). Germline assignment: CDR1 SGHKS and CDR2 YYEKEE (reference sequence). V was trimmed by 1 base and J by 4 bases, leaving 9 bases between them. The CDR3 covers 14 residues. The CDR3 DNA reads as TGTGCCAGCAGCTTGACAGGCGTAAATCAGCCCCAGCATTTT. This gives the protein CASSLTGVNQPQHF.

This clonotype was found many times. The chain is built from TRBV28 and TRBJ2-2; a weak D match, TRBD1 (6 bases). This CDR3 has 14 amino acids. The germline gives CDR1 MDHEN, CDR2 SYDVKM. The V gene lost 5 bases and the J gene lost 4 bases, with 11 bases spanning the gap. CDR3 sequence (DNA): TGTGCCAGCAGTGAACAGGGTAGCACCGGGGAGCTGTTTTTT. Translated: CASSEQGSTGELFF.

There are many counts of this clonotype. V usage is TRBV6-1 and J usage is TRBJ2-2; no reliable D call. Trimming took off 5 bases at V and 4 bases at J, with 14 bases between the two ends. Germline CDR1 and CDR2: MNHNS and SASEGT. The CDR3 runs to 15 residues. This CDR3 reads CASSPNYDGTGELFF. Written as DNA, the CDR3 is TGTGCCAGCAGTCCTAACTACGACGGCACCGGGGAGCTGTTTTTT.